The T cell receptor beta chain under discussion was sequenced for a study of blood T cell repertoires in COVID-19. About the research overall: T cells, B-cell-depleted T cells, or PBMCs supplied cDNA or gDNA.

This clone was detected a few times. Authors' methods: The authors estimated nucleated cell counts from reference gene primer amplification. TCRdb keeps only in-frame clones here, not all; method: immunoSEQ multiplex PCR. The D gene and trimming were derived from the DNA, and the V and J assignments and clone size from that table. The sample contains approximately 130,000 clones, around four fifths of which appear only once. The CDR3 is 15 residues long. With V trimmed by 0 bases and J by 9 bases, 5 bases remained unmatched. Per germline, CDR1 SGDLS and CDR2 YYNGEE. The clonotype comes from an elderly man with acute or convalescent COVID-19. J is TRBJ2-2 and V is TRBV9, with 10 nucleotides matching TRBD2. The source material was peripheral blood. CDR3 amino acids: CASSVGPSGGRELFF. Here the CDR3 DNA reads TGTGCCAGCAGCGTAGGTCCTAGCGGGGGACGGGAGCTGTTTTTT.